This TCR beta chain was recovered during a study of T cell responses to AZD1222 COVID-19 vaccine. Study-level results: Donors, mostly white British, included more females; clonal diversity was possibly underestimated. Dominant at 160-218 and 743-854, vaccine-associated CD4 TCRs also spanned spike. Repertoire sampling happened only post peak T cell response. Baseline seropositivity occurred in only 5 to 7 AZD1222 recipients.

The table came from immunoSEQ multiplex PCR; TCRdb's copy has only in-frame clones and leaves some out. There are over 120,000 clones in the sample; about 90% occur only once, and under 2% lies in the top ten. Of note for this clone: Its specificity is not known.

Sequenced here: peripheral blood, sampled on day 0 of AZD1222 vaccination. This receptor was taken from an adult in good health.

The CDR3 loop is CASSLVDNSPLHF. The CDR3, as DNA: TGTGCCAGCAGCTTGGTAGACAATTCACCCCTCCACTTT. The chain carries TRBV5-5 and TRBJ1-6; unclear D gene. Trimming removed 0 bases from V and 7 bases from J, with 5 bases in between. The germline CDR1 and CDR2 sequences are SGHKS and YYEKEE (reference sequence). CDR3 length equals 13 residues.